A single sample is the source of the 28 T cell receptor beta chains below, sequenced in a study of shared clonotypes between healthy human individuals. Method: immunoSEQ multiplex PCR; TCRdb's copy keeps in-frame clones and lacks some. The sample includes about 2.4 million clones, approximately 93% of them seen just once. Material for sequencing was naive CD4+ T cells from PBMCs. Regarding subset: CD45RA+ positively selected. Every receptor here comes from a man aged 18 to 29 in good health. Some clones in this sample may be carry-over from other donors' samples.

This chain connects TRBV7-3 to TRBJ2-2; 7 nucleotides match TRBD1. The CDR3 runs to 13 residues. V lost 6 bases to trimming and J lost 6 bases; unmatched junction nucleotides: 4. CDR1 is SGHTA and CDR2 is FQGTGA in the germline V gene. The CDR3 region has the DNA TGTGCCAGCAGGCCAGGGGGTTCCGGGGAGCTGTTTTTT. Protein: CASRPGGSGELFF.

This chain joins TRBV5-1 and TRBJ2-5; 10 nucleotides line up with TRBD1. Trimming at V came to 4 bases and at J to 5 bases, leaving 8 bases not matched to a gene. This CDR3 region has 15 residues. Germline loops: CDR1 SGHRS, CDR2 YFSETQ. The DNA for the CDR3 is TGCGCCAGCAGCGCGGGACAGGGGATATGGGAGACCCAGTACTTC. Its protein is CASSAGQGIWETQYF.

Note on this clone: Other DNA sequences of this sample code for an identical CDR3. The chain is built from TRBV27 and TRBJ2-7; perhaps TRBD1 as D (6 bases). CDR1 is MNHEY and CDR2 is SMNVEV in the germline V gene (reference sequence). This CDR3 has 13 amino acids. V was cut by 6 bases and J by 4 bases, with 13 bases left in between. DNA for the CDR3: TGTGCCAGCAGGAAGACAGGTTCGTACGAGCAGTACTTC. It codes for CASRKTGSYEQYF.

The sample holds one count of this clone. The V call is TRBV18, the J call TRBJ2-7; D is undetermined. Trimming stripped 6 bases from V and 4 bases from J, with 16 bases between. This CDR3 has 14 amino acids. In germline, CDR1 is KGHSH, CDR2 LQKENI. The CDR3 DNA reads TGTGCCAGCTCCCTTCTGCTCGGAACATACGAGCAGTACTTC. Protein product: CASSLLLGTYEQYF.

V is TRBV19 and J is TRBJ2-3; TRBD1 might be the D (6 bases). Trimming removed 7 bases from V and 0 bases from J, with 8 bases in between. Per germline, CDR1 LNHDA and CDR2 SQIVND (reference sequence). The CDR3 spans 13 residues. The CDR3: CASTGTSTDTQYF. The CDR3 DNA reads TGTGCCAGTACCGGGACAAGCACAGATACGCAGTATTTT.

The chain has TRBV15 and TRBJ1-1, with D unresolved. The CDR3 is 14 amino acids. CDR1 and CDR2 (germline): LNHNV, YYDKDF (reference sequence). V lost 0 bases and J 6 bases, leaving 11 bases between the germline ends. CDR3 protein: CATSREAVSSEAFF. Here the CDR3 DNA reads TGTGCCACCAGCAGAGAGGCAGTTTCATCTGAAGCTTTCTTT. Filled out from reference TRBV15 and TRBJ1-1, the complete variable domain reads DAMVIQNPRYQVTQFGKPVTLSCSQTLNHNVMYWYQQKSSQAPKLLFHYYDKDFNNEADTPDNFQSRRPNTSFCFLDIRSPGLGDTAMYLCATSREAVSSEAFFGQGTRLTVV.

As concerns this clone: Relative to the germline gene, one junction end is altered; a read error may explain this. The chain employs TRBV18 and TRBJ1-2, with 9 bases aligning to TRBD1. Germline V CDR1 and CDR2: KGHSH, LQKENI. CDR3 length: 16 amino acids. CDR3 loop: CASSLNIPGQGRRGPF. CDR3 bases: TGTGCCAGCTCACTGAACATTCCGGGACAGGGAAGGAGGGGACCTTTC.

Regarding this clone: Other nucleotide sequences in the sample specify the same CDR3. This sequence joins TRBV6-5 and TRBJ2-6; D remains ambiguous. Trimming pared 0 bases from V and 0 bases from J, leaving 6 bases between. There are 16 residues in the CDR3. Germline values: CDR1 MNHEY, CDR2 SVGAGI. CDR3 sequence (DNA): TGTGCCAGCAGTTACTCGTTGGCCTCTGGGGCCAACGTCCTGACTTTC. Protein: CASSYSLASGANVLTF.

The chain recombines TRBV2 with TRBJ2-3, with TRBD2 matching over 9 bases. V gave up 3 bases and J gave up 2 bases; unmatched junction bases: 6. There are 16 residues in the CDR3. The germline V gene has CDR1 SNHLY and CDR2 FYNNEI. The CDR3 reads CASSDGLAGITDTQYF. CDR3 DNA sequence: TGTGCCAGCAGTGACGGGCTAGCGGGGATCACAGATACGCAGTATTTT. The variable domain in full, with the rest retrieved from reference TRBV2 and TRBJ2-3, is EPEVTQTPSHQVTQMGQEVILRCVPISNHLYFYWYRQILGQKVEFLVSFYNNEISEKSEIFDDQFSVERPDGSNFTLKIRSTKLEDSAMYFCASSDGLAGITDTQYFGPGTRLTVL.

The chain links TRBV7-9 to TRBJ1-6; possible D gene TRBD1, 5 bases. CDR1 and CDR2 from the germline V gene are SEHNR and FQNEAQ (reference sequence). Trimming pared 5 bases from V and 14 bases from J, leaving 13 bases between. This CDR3 is 12 amino acids long. The CDR3 region is CASSRDSGALHF. CDR3 in DNA: TGTGCCAGCAGCCGGGACTCGGGCGCCCTCCACTTT.

The V gene is TRBV10-2, the J gene TRBJ2-7; D unclear. The CDR3 is 14 residues long. The V gene lost 0 bases and the J gene lost 9 bases, with 15 bases spanning the gap. Germline-derived CDR1 and CDR2 are WSHSY and SAAADI. This chain's CDR3 is CASSESALTFWQYF. CDR3 nucleotides: TGCGCCAGCAGTGAGTCGGCCCTAACGTTCTGGCAGTACTTC.

The chain is built from TRBV15 and TRBJ1-2, with D possibly being TRBD1 (5 bases). CDR3 length equals 16 residues. Germline V gene sequence: CDR1 LNHNV, CDR2 YYDKDF (reference sequence). Trimming removed 5 bases from V and 4 bases from J, with 20 bases in between. CDR3 region: CATSFRGGSLSYGYTF. CDR3 sequence (DNA): TGTGCCACCAGCTTTAGGGGAGGGAGCCTCAGCTATGGCTACACCTTC.

This clone was observed a single time. V is TRBV5-1 and J is TRBJ2-1, with a tentative D call TRBD1 (5 bases). The length of the CDR3 is 13 residues. The V gene's germline CDR1 is SGHRS and CDR2 YFSETQ. V gave up 7 bases and J gave up 6 bases, with 14 bases separating them. The chain's CDR3 is CASGRQGVNEQFF. Here the CDR3 DNA reads TGCGCCAGCGGCCGGCAGGGCGTCAATGAGCAGTTCTTC. The full variable domain, completed using reference TRBV5-1 and TRBJ2-1, is KAGVTQTPRYLIKTRGQQVTLSCSPISGHRSVSWYQQTPGQGLQFLFEYFSETQRNKGNFPGRFSGRQFSNSRSEMNVSTLELGDSALYLCASGRQGVNEQFFGPGTRLTVL.

V is TRBV5-1 and J is TRBJ2-2; the match to TRBD1 covers 9 bases. The CDR3 is 16 amino acids. Germline values: CDR1 SGHRS, CDR2 YFSETQ. The ends lost 4 bases at V and 3 bases at J; junction bases unmatched: 7. CDR3 protein: CASSTTDRGYTGELFF. In DNA, the CDR3 is TGCGCCAGCAGCACGACGGACAGGGGCTACACCGGGGAGCTGTTTTTT.

The chain recombines TRBV5-8 with TRBJ1-5, with 7 bases matching TRBD1. Unmatched junction bases numbered 4, after V lost 3 bases and J lost 1 base. The CDR3 loop spans 15 amino acids. The V gene's germline CDR1 is SGHTS and CDR2 YDEGEE. The CDR3 loop is CASSSGQESNQPQHF. As DNA, the CDR3 is TGTGCCAGCAGCTCCGGACAGGAAAGCAATCAGCCCCAGCATTTT.

The count of this clone is one. The chain recombines TRBV5-1 with TRBJ1-4; D is undetermined. Germline CDR1 and CDR2: SGHRS and YFSETQ. Trimming took off 4 bases at V and 1 base at J, with 8 bases between the two ends. CDR3 length equals 14 residues. The CDR3 reads CASSRDGTNEKLFF. The CDR3 nucleotides read TGCGCCAGCAGCCGAGACGGAACTAATGAAAAACTGTTTTTT.

The table lists this clone with a count of one. This sequence joins TRBV6-6 and TRBJ2-1, with 7 bases matching TRBD2. Per the germline V gene, CDR1 is MNHNY and CDR2 is SVGAGI (reference sequence). Trimming cost V 0 bases and J 3 bases; bases outside gene matches: 2. The CDR3 contains 15 residues. The CDR3 loop is CASSYSREGYNEQFF. The CDR3 DNA sequence: TGTGCCAGCAGTTACTCGAGGGAGGGCTACAATGAGCAGTTCTTC.

This sequence joins TRBV11-2 and TRBJ2-7, with 7 positions matching TRBD2. This CDR3 is 16 amino acids long. V shed 4 bases and J 2 bases; nucleotides not matched to a gene: 11. Germline V CDR1 and CDR2: SGHAT, FQNNGV. CDR3 DNA: TGTGCCAGCAGCTCCCGACTAGCCTCGGGGCCCTACGAGCAGTACTTC. Amino acids: CASSSRLASGPYEQYF.

This sequence joins TRBV10-3 and TRBJ2-3, with D perhaps matching TRBD2 (5 bases). Trimming pared 4 bases from V and 1 base from J, leaving 9 bases between. The CDR3 is 14 amino acids. CDR1 is ENHRY and CDR2 is SYGVKD in the germline V gene. For the CDR3, the DNA is TGTGCCATCAGTGGGACTCTACGCACAGATACGCAGTATTTT. Translation: CAISGTLRTDTQYF.

The rearrangement uses TRBV19 and TRBJ2-2, with 10 nucleotides matching TRBD1. This CDR3 is built from 14 residues. The V gene end was trimmed by 6 bases and the J gene end by 5 bases; junction bases not matched to a gene: 3. CDR1 and CDR2 from the germline V gene are LNHDA and SQIVND (reference sequence). The CDR3 here is CASRGQGETGELFF. As DNA, the CDR3 is TGTGCCAGTAGAGGACAGGGGGAGACCGGGGAGCTGTTTTTT.

This chain uses TRBV2 with TRBJ1-2; D call uncertain. Germline CDR1 and CDR2: SNHLY and FYNNEI. The CDR3 has 12 residues. Trimming stripped 8 bases from V and 0 bases from J, with 7 bases between. The CDR3 region is CASHWANYGYTF. Written as DNA, the CDR3 is TGTGCCAGCCACTGGGCTAACTATGGCTACACCTTC. The full variable domain, with the rest looked up from reference TRBV2 and TRBJ1-2, is EPEVTQTPSHQVTQMGQEVILRCVPISNHLYFYWYRQILGQKVEFLVSFYNNEISEKSEIFDDQFSVERPDGSNFTLKIRSTKLEDSAMYFCASHWANYGYTFGSGTRLTVV.

The gene calls are TRBV11-3 and TRBJ2-5; D might be TRBD1 (5 bases). The length of the CDR3 is 14 residues. V dropped 4 bases and J dropped 2 bases, with 11 bases sitting between them. Germline CDR1 is SGHNT and CDR2 is YENEEA. Here the CDR3 DNA reads TGTGCCAGCAGCTCGAGGCAGGGACAAGAGACCCAGTACTTC. Translation: CASSSRQGQETQYF. The complete variable domain, with remaining parts taken from reference TRBV11-3 and TRBJ2-5, reads EAGVVQSPRYKIIEKKQPVAFWCNPISGHNTLYWYLQNLGQGPELLIRYENEEAVDDSQLPKDRFSAERLKGVDSTLKIQPAELGDSAVYLCASSSRQGQETQYFGPGTRLLVL.

This chain connects TRBV18 to TRBJ2-2, with 13 positions matching TRBD2. The CDR3 runs 18 residues. The junction had 4 bases not matched to a gene; V was cut back by 3 bases and J by 0 bases. The V gene's germline CDR1 is KGHSH and CDR2 LQKENI. The CDR3 sequence is CASSPGTSGTPNTGELFF. The CDR3 DNA is TGTGCCAGCTCACCCGGGACTAGCGGGACTCCGAACACCGGGGAGCTGTTTTTT.

This clone was counted a few times. V gene TRBV29-1 combines with J gene TRBJ1-4; D is undetermined. Germline V gene sequence: CDR1 SQVTM, CDR2 ANQGSEA. V lost 6 bases to trimming and J lost 8 bases, with 19 bases between them. The CDR3 spans 14 residues. CDR3 bases: TGCAGCGTGGGGTGGGTTGGAACCGCGGAAAAACTGTTTTTT. This codes for CSVGWVGTAEKLFF. Drawing the rest from reference TRBV29-1 and TRBJ1-4, the complete variable domain is SAVISQKPSRDICQRGTSLTIQCQVDSQVTMMFWYRQQPGQSLTLIATANQGSEATYESGFVIDKFPISRPNLTFSTLTVSNMSPEDSSIYLCSVGWVGTAEKLFFGSGTQLSVL.

The chain is built from TRBV5-4 and TRBJ2-7, with 9 bases matching TRBD2. The ends lost 2 bases at V and 6 bases at J; junction bases unmatched: 12. The CDR3 contains 16 residues. Germline V gene lookup returns CDR1 SGHNT and CDR2 YYREEE (reference sequence). CDR3 protein: CASSFFLGSGSSEQYF. CDR3 DNA sequence: TGTGCCAGCAGCTTTTTCTTGGGTAGCGGGAGTAGCGAGCAGTACTTC.

This clone was detected only a few times. The chain links TRBV9 to TRBJ2-2; D is perhaps TRBD1 (6 bases). This CDR3 is built from 15 residues. Germline V CDR1 and CDR2: SGDLS, YYNGEE. The V and J ends lost 4 bases and 0 bases respectively, with 10 bases between them. CDR3 region: CASSLQGTNTGELFF. The CDR3 nucleotides are TGTGCCAGCAGCCTACAGGGTACGAACACCGGGGAGCTGTTTTTT. Drawing the rest from reference TRBV9 and TRBJ2-2, the complete variable domain is DSGVTQTPKHLITATGQRVTLRCSPRSGDLSVYWYQQSLDQGLQFLIQYYNGEERAKGNILERFSAQQFPDLHSELNLSSLELGDSALYFCASSLQGTNTGELFFGEGSRLTVL.

The chain combines TRBV28 with TRBJ2-6, with D unresolved. The CDR3 is 18 residues long. V lost 6 bases, J lost 0 bases, and 18 bases lay in between. Per the germline V gene, CDR1 is MDHEN and CDR2 is SYDVKM. Here the CDR3 reads CASSRVRLYGSGANVLTF. CDR3 DNA sequence: TGTGCCAGCAGCCGTGTAAGGCTTTACGGCTCTGGGGCCAACGTCCTGACTTTC.

The chain combines TRBV5-1 with TRBJ2-7; TRBD2 aligns across 7 bases. Trimming removed 6 bases from V and 7 bases from J; junction bases left unmatched: 16. Germline lookup yields CDR1 SGHRS and CDR2 YFSETQ. This CDR3 comprises 15 residues. CDR3 DNA sequence: TGCGCCAGCATAAGCTCGGCGGGAGAACCGGGGGAGCAGTACTTC. Protein sequence: CASISSAGEPGEQYF. Full variable domain (missing parts from reference TRBV5-1 and TRBJ2-7): KAGVTQTPRYLIKTRGQQVTLSCSPISGHRSVSWYQQTPGQGLQFLFEYFSETQRNKGNFPGRFSGRQFSNSRSEMNVSTLELGDSALYLCASISSAGEPGEQYFGPGTRLTVT.